The 26 T cell receptor beta chains reported below all come from one sample, sequenced in a study of shared clonotypes between healthy human individuals. CD8 cells regarded as naive lacked CD45RO, were positively chosen for CCR7, and omitted terminally differentiated effector memory CD45RA+ cells. Sequenced by immunoSEQ multiplex PCR; TCRdb stores in-frame clones only, minus some. In the table there are more than 500,000 clones, around 95% of which are singletons. The sequencing sample was made of naive CD8+ T cells sorted from blood. The receptors shown here come from a woman aged 25 to 39 in good health.

This clone was seen a single time. Other DNA sequences of this sample code for an identical CDR3. In DNA, the CDR3 is TGTGCCAGCAGTTACTCTGGGGAGCAAGAGACCCAGTACTTC. It translates to CASSYSGEQETQYF. V is TRBV6-5 and J is TRBJ2-5; tentatively, D is TRBD2 (5 bases). Germline V CDR1 and CDR2: MNHEY, SVGAGI. V lost 0 bases to trimming and J lost 2 bases, with 7 bases between them. The CDR3 runs to 14 residues.

The chain links TRBV2 to TRBJ2-7; 8 bases match TRBD2. After removal of 7 bases from V and 2 bases from J, the junction contained 10 bases not matched to a gene. Germline assignment: CDR1 SNHLY and CDR2 FYNNEI. The CDR3 extends over 15 amino acids. CDR3 sequence: CASKKSTSGTYEQYF. The CDR3, as DNA: TGTGCCAGCAAGAAGTCAACTAGCGGAACCTACGAGCAGTACTTC.

The chain has TRBV28 and TRBJ2-7; no definite D call. The CDR3 consists of 14 residues. Germline V gene sequence: CDR1 MDHEN, CDR2 SYDVKM. With 7 bases removed from V and 7 bases from J, the gap between germline ends came to 20 bases. CDR3 amino acids: CASTARAVIREQYF. The CDR3 DNA follows: TGTGCCAGCACCGCACGGGCTGTTATACGAGAGCAGTACTTC.

The chain uses TRBV4-2 and TRBJ2-7; 12 bases agree with TRBD2. The CDR3 has 15 amino acids. The V segment lost 5 bases and the J segment 4 bases; nucleotides outside the gene matches: 6. The germline CDR1 and CDR2 sequences are LGHNA and YNFKEQ. CDR3 nucleotide sequence: TGTGCCAGCAGCTGGGGACTAGCGGGCGGATACGAGCAGTACTTC. This encodes CASSWGLAGGYEQYF.

This clone was seen only once. The chain uses TRBV6-1 and TRBJ2-3; D possibly corresponds to TRBD2 (6 bases). Germline V gene sequence: CDR1 MNHNS, CDR2 SASEGT. With 1 base removed from V and 2 bases from J, the gap between germline ends came to 10 bases. The CDR3 loop spans 15 amino acids. The CDR3 is CASSEETRPTDTQYF. CDR3 in DNA: TGTGCCAGCAGTGAAGAGACTAGGCCCACAGATACGCAGTATTTT.

This clone appeared a single time. The genes are TRBV4-2 and TRBJ1-1; D is unresolved. CDR1 and CDR2 from the germline V gene are LGHNA and YNFKEQ. V was cut by 1 base and J by 6 bases, with 9 bases left in between. The CDR3 is made up of 13 amino acids. The CDR3: CASSQVMGPEAFF. The CDR3 nucleotides are TGTGCCAGCAGCCAAGTTATGGGTCCTGAAGCTTTCTTT.

The chain joins TRBV28 to TRBJ2-1; possibly TRBD1 for D (6 bases). In germline, CDR1 is MDHEN, CDR2 SYDVKM. V gave up 7 bases and J gave up 10 bases, with 14 bases separating them. The CDR3 contains 12 residues. Here the CDR3 reads CASNPDSSEQFF. The CDR3 coding sequence is TGTGCCAGCAACCCGGACAGCTCGGAGCAGTTCTTC.

The rearrangement uses TRBV2 and TRBJ1-2; D is possibly TRBD1 (5 bases). Germline CDR1 SNHLY, CDR2 FYNNEI. The CDR3 sequence is 17 residues long. V lost 1 base and J lost 3, with 18 bases in between. The CDR3 sequence is CASSEVVAWGPDYGYTF. CDR3 nucleotides: TGTGCCAGCAGTGAAGTTGTGGCCTGGGGACCGGACTATGGCTACACCTTC.

The chain combines TRBV27 with TRBJ2-5, with 12 bases fitting TRBD1. This CDR3 contains 15 residues. Germline CDR1 reads MNHEY; CDR2 reads SMNVEV (reference sequence). V shed 5 bases, J shed 4 bases, and the junction held 5 bases outside the gene matches. CDR3 sequence reads: CASSLGTGGGETQYF. The DNA of the CDR3 is TGTGCCAGCAGTCTAGGGACAGGGGGCGGAGAGACCCAGTACTTC.

This chain uses TRBV27 with TRBJ2-1; 12 positions match TRBD2. V trimming: 6 bases; J trimming: 0 bases; junction bases outside the gene matches: 6. The CDR3 has 17 amino acids. Germline V lookup: CDR1 MNHEY, CDR2 SMNVEV (reference sequence). CDR3 region: CASRGLAGMSSYNEQFF. The CDR3 DNA follows: TGTGCCAGCAGGGGACTAGCGGGTATGAGCTCCTACAATGAGCAGTTCTTC.

The rearrangement links TRBV23-1 to TRBJ2-7, with D possibly called TRBD1 or TRBD2 (5 bases each). TRBV23-1 is noted as an ORF with a role that remains uncertain. CDR3 length: 14 residues. V was trimmed by 10 bases and J by 7 bases, leaving 23 bases between them. CDR3 sequence: CAITPGPRLEEQYF. CDR3 coding DNA: TGCGCCATAACTCCGGGACCGAGATTGGAGGAGCAGTACTTC.

Only one count was recorded for this clone. The chain couples TRBV28 to TRBJ1-2, with TRBD1 matching 7 bases. The V gene's germline CDR1 is MDHEN and CDR2 SYDVKM. The trim removed 5 bases at V and 8 bases at J, leaving 8 bases unmatched. CDR3 length: 13 amino acids. CDR3: CASSLKGARGYTF. For the CDR3, the DNA is TGTGCCAGCAGTCTAAAGGGGGCAAGAGGCTACACCTTC.

The chain has TRBV9 and TRBJ2-7, with D unclear. The CDR3 has 11 residues. The germline V gene has CDR1 SGDLS and CDR2 YYNGEE. Trimming took off 4 bases at V and 6 bases at J, with 8 bases between the two ends. The CDR3 DNA reads as TGTGCCAGCAGCTCTACCTCCGAGCAGTACTTC. Translation gives CASSSTSEQYF.

The chain couples TRBV28 to TRBJ2-7; TRBD1 matches 9 bases. This CDR3 spans 17 amino acids. Per the germline V gene, CDR1 is MDHEN and CDR2 is SYDVKM. With 2 bases clipped from V and 5 bases from J, the junction kept 13 bases outside the gene matches. The CDR3 sequence is CASSLLEYRDRAHEQYF. CDR3 DNA: TGTGCCAGCAGTTTACTAGAATACCGGGACAGGGCCCACGAGCAGTACTTC.

CDR3 sequence: CASSEARGGYGYTF. The CDR3 DNA is TGTGCCAGCAGTGAAGCGCGTGGGGGATATGGCTACACCTTC. The chain couples TRBV6-1 to TRBJ1-2; TRBD1 might be the D (5 bases). Germline assignment: CDR1 MNHNS and CDR2 SASEGT. Deletions cut 0 bases from V and 5 bases from J, with 10 bases between. CDR3 length: 14 residues.

V usage is TRBV19 and J usage is TRBJ1-2; TRBD1 matches at 10 bases. The CDR3 loop spans 16 amino acids. The ends lost 3 bases at V and 4 bases at J; junction bases unmatched: 8. CDR1 and CDR2 (germline): LNHDA, SQIVND (reference sequence). DNA for the CDR3: TGTGCCAGTAGTATTTCTGCGGGACAGGGGATCTATGGCTACACCTTC. It codes for CASSISAGQGIYGYTF.

This clone is a singleton in its sample. The gene calls are TRBV28 and TRBJ2-5; D possibly corresponds to TRBD1 (6 bases). V was cut by 6 bases and J by 2 bases, with 19 bases left in between. There are 16 residues in the CDR3. Germline-derived CDR1 and CDR2 are MDHEN and SYDVKM. CDR3 nucleotides: TGTGCCAGCAGCAATCCCCAGGGGCCCGAACAAGAGACCCAGTACTTC. This encodes CASSNPQGPEQETQYF.

The chain couples TRBV13 to TRBJ1-1; TRBD1 matches at 7 bases. This CDR3 contains 15 residues. Germline V gene sequence: CDR1 PRHDT, CDR2 FYEKMQ (reference sequence). V was clipped by 5 bases and J by 1 base; unmatched bases: 7. CDR3 sequence (DNA): TGTGCCAGCAGCGAGGCCGGGACAGCGAACACTGAAGCTTTCTTT. This sequence encodes CASSEAGTANTEAFF. The full variable domain, its missing parts supplied by reference TRBV13 and TRBJ1-1, is AAGVIQSPRHLIKEKRETATLKCYPIPRHDTVYWYQQGPGQDPQFLISFYEKMQSDKGSIPDRFSAQQFSDYHSELNMSSLELGDSALYFCASSEAGTANTEAFFGQGTRLTVV.

The chain has TRBV4-1 and TRBJ2-7, with TRBD2 identical over 7 bases. V shed 6 bases, J shed 7 bases, and the junction held 12 bases outside the gene matches. From germline, CDR1 is MGHRA and CDR2 YSYEKL. The CDR3 is 14 amino acids. CDR3: CASSILLAVSEQYF. In nucleotides, the CDR3 is TGCGCCAGCAGTATTTTGCTAGCGGTTTCGGAGCAGTACTTC.

The CDR3 loop reads CASSSGGQGYSNQPQHF. The CDR3 region has the DNA TGTGCCAGCAGTTCCGGTGGACAGGGCTATAGCAATCAGCCCCAGCATTTT. The chain links TRBV27 to TRBJ1-5; 8 bases fit TRBD1. With 4 bases clipped from V and 0 bases from J, the junction kept 8 bases outside the gene matches. The CDR3 has 17 residues. Per germline, CDR1 MNHEY and CDR2 SMNVEV (reference sequence).

The chain is built from TRBV27 and TRBJ2-1, with a weak D call TRBD2 (5 bases). Germline V lookup: CDR1 MNHEY, CDR2 SMNVEV (reference sequence). This CDR3 contains 18 residues. Trimming took 8 bases from V and 2 from J, leaving 25 bases between them. The CDR3, as DNA: TGTGCCAGCGGAATTGGTCCTTGGCGGACGGAGGCCTACAATGAGCAGTTCTTC. Translation: CASGIGPWRTEAYNEQFF.

The V and J genes are TRBV2 and TRBJ2-7, with D possibly TRBD1 on 5 matching bases. The CDR3 has 13 amino acids. Germline V gives CDR1 SNHLY, CDR2 FYNNEI. Trimming took 6 bases from V and 2 from J, leaving 11 bases between them. CDR3 sequence reads: CASSPDRAYEQYF. Written as DNA, the CDR3 is TGTGCCAGCAGCCCCGACAGAGCCTACGAGCAGTACTTC.

A single count supports this clone. V usage is TRBV10-2 and J usage is TRBJ2-1, with D possibly TRBD2 on 6 matching bases. The CDR3 length is 16 residues. Germline V gene sequence: CDR1 WSHSY, CDR2 SAAADI. With 0 bases removed from V and 6 bases from J, the gap between germline ends came to 15 bases. In DNA, the CDR3 is TGCGCCAGCAGTGAGTCGGTTCGGGACTTACTCAATGAGCAGTTCTTC. It yields the protein CASSESVRDLLNEQFF.

The CDR3 region is CASSLDEESGYEQYF. The CDR3 DNA sequence: TGTGCCAGCAGCTTAGATGAGGAAAGCGGCTACGAGCAGTACTTC. The rearrangement links TRBV7-9 to TRBJ2-7; D is possibly TRBD2 (5 bases). Germline V CDR1 and CDR2: SEHNR, FQNEAQ (reference sequence). Trimming took 1 base from V and 3 from J, leaving 13 bases between them. CDR3 length: 15 residues.

The rearrangement uses TRBV10-3 and TRBJ1-4, with D unclear. The CDR3 is 13 amino acids. V lost 10 bases and J 3 bases, leaving 12 bases between the germline ends. Germline V CDR1 and CDR2: ENHRY, SYGVKD. CDR3 coding DNA: TGTGCCACAGGCGGGAGTGCTAATGAAAAACTGTTTTTT. Translation gives CATGGSANEKLFF.

The genes are TRBV28 and TRBJ1-5; TRBD1 is a possible D gene (6 bases). The CDR3 is 13 residues long. V gave up 8 bases and J gave up 7 bases, with 15 bases separating them. The germline V gene encodes CDR1 MDHEN and CDR2 SYDVKM. CDR3 amino acids: CASHMGGGQPQHF. CDR3 in DNA: TGTGCCAGCCATATGGGGGGCGGACAGCCCCAGCATTTT.